This passage covers 27 T cell receptor beta chains from one sample sequenced in a study of cytomegalovirus exposure and HLA in healthy donors. Sequenced by immunoSEQ multiplex PCR; TCRdb stores in-frame clones only, minus some. The repertoire holds some 320,000 clones, with around 87% as singletons. Sequencing was performed on PBMCs. These receptors were taken from a woman in her 30s in good health and CMV-seropositive.

This sequence joins TRBV27 and TRBJ1-5; 7 positions agree with TRBD1. Unmatched junction bases numbered 4, after V lost 5 bases and J lost 3 bases. The CDR3 totals 14 residues. Germline V gene data show CDR1 as MNHEY and CDR2 as SMNVEV (reference sequence). The CDR3 DNA is TGTGCCAGCAGTGCCAGGGGGGACAATCAGCCCCAGCATTTT. Translated, it gives CASSARGDNQPQHF.

Comments on this clone: The same CDR3 arises from other DNA sequences in this sample as well. CDR3: CASSLGGGYEQYF. The CDR3 region has the DNA TGTGCCAGCAGCTTAGGGGGGGGCTACGAGCAGTACTTC. The J gene is TRBJ2-7, the V gene TRBV11-3; TRBD2 matches 7 bases. The CDR3 runs to 13 residues. Per germline, CDR1 SGHNT and CDR2 YENEEA. With 1 base clipped from V and 3 bases from J, the junction kept 0 bases outside the gene matches. The complete variable domain, with remaining parts taken from reference TRBV11-3 and TRBJ2-7, reads EAGVVQSPRYKIIEKKQPVAFWCNPISGHNTLYWYLQNLGQGPELLIRYENEEAVDDSQLPKDRFSAERLKGVDSTLKIQPAELGDSAVYLCASSLGGGYEQYFGPGTRLTVT.

The V and J genes are TRBV11-2 and TRBJ2-7; D uncertain. The V gene lost 2 bases and the J gene lost 4 bases, with 12 bases spanning the gap. Germline V CDR1 and CDR2: SGHAT, FQNNGV. This CDR3 is 14 amino acids long. CDR3 sequence reads: CASSLRPGPYEQYF. The DNA for the CDR3 is TGTGCCAGCAGCTTAAGGCCGGGCCCTTACGAGCAGTACTTC.

The chain is built from TRBV19 and TRBJ1-2, with a possible D match to TRBD1 (5 bases). The V end lost 6 bases, the J end lost 8 bases, and 13 bases lay between the germline ends. Germline V gene data show CDR1 as LNHDA and CDR2 as SQIVND (reference sequence). The CDR3 has 12 amino acids. The CDR3 DNA follows: TGTGCCAGTAGGATGACAGCTTCGGGCTACACCTTC. Translated: CASRMTASGYTF.

The rearrangement joins TRBV6-5 to TRBJ1-4, with 9 bases fitting TRBD1. Losses at the gene ends were 4 bases for V and 2 bases for J; bases not matched to a gene: 5. This CDR3 has 16 amino acids. Germline V gene data show CDR1 as MNHEY and CDR2 as SVGAGI. The CDR3 spells CASSFRDRATNEKLFF. The CDR3 DNA sequence: TGTGCCAGCAGTTTCCGGGACAGGGCCACTAATGAAAAACTGTTTTTT.

The chain carries TRBV6-1 and TRBJ2-2; 9 bases are a match to TRBD1. V shed 4 bases and J 6 bases; nucleotides not matched to a gene: 9. Germline values: CDR1 MNHNS, CDR2 SASEGT. The CDR3 runs 16 residues. In DNA form, the CDR3 reads TGTGCCAGCAGTGCCCGGGGGGACAGGGCCCCCGGGGAGCTGTTTTTT. As protein: CASSARGDRAPGELFF.

The J gene is TRBJ1-2, the V gene TRBV27; D not certain. Germline CDR1 and CDR2: MNHEY and SMNVEV (reference sequence). The germline V and J ends were trimmed by 4 bases and 7 bases, with 13 bases remaining between them. The CDR3 covers 13 residues. The CDR3 loop reads CASSYRIWSGYTF. The CDR3 nucleotides are TGTGCCAGCAGTTACAGAATTTGGTCTGGCTACACCTTC.

The chain employs TRBV28 and TRBJ1-5, with TRBD1 identical over 8 bases. The CDR3 loop spans 15 amino acids. J was trimmed by 4 bases and V by 5 bases; bases with no gene match: 7. CDR1 and CDR2 from the germline V gene are MDHEN and SYDVKM. The CDR3 DNA follows: TGTGCCAGCAGTAGGGGACAGGCCTTGAATCAGCCCCAGCATTTT. It encodes CASSRGQALNQPQHF.

V gene TRBV2 combines with J gene TRBJ2-1; 7 bases are shared with TRBD2. Germline loops: CDR1 SNHLY, CDR2 FYNNEI. V was clipped by 1 base and J by 7 bases; unmatched bases: 7. This CDR3 has 15 amino acids. CDR3 DNA sequence: TGTGCCAGCAGTGAAGAGGCGGGAGTGGGAAATGAGCAGTTCTTC. Residues: CASSEEAGVGNEQFF.

This chain connects TRBV2 to TRBJ1-2, with TRBD1 identical over 8 bases. With V trimmed by 7 bases and J by 1 base, 8 bases remained unmatched. The CDR3 covers 15 residues. The germline gives CDR1 SNHLY, CDR2 FYNNEI. DNA for the CDR3: TGTGCCAGCACTAACAGGGGGAATGATAACTATGGCTACACCTTC. Translation: CASTNRGNDNYGYTF. Variable domain in full (rest from reference TRBV2 and TRBJ1-2): EPEVTQTPSHQVTQMGQEVILRCVPISNHLYFYWYRQILGQKVEFLVSFYNNEISEKSEIFDDQFSVERPDGSNFTLKIRSTKLEDSAMYFCASTNRGNDNYGYTFGSGTRLTVV.

The chain uses TRBV4-1 and TRBJ2-7, with a possible D match to TRBD1 (5 bases). The CDR3 consists of 13 residues. V lost 0 bases and J lost 7, with 10 bases in between. From germline, CDR1 is MGHRA and CDR2 YSYEKL. Here the CDR3 DNA reads TGCGCCAGCAGCCAAGATCTTGCAGGGGAGCAGTACTTC. This sequence encodes CASSQDLAGEQYF.

This clone was seen only once. The rearrangement joins TRBV9 to TRBJ2-7; 10 bases are a match to TRBD2. CDR3 size: 15 residues. From germline, CDR1 is SGDLS and CDR2 YYNGEE. The trim removed 3 bases at V and 4 bases at J, leaving 7 bases unmatched. DNA for the CDR3: TGTGCCAGCAGCGCCACGCTAGCGGGAGAGTACGAGCAGTACTTC. This translates into CASSATLAGEYEQYF.

The J gene is TRBJ2-6, the V gene TRBV2; 9 bases match TRBD1. The CDR3 is 15 residues long. Germline loops: CDR1 SNHLY, CDR2 FYNNEI. V lost 5 bases to trimming and J lost 12 bases; unmatched junction nucleotides: 11. CDR3 DNA sequence: TGTGCCAGCAGTTCCGGGACAGGGTACTCTCGCGTCCTGACTTTC. Protein: CASSSGTGYSRVLTF.

This chain connects TRBV5-4 to TRBJ2-7, with TRBD1 matching 7 bases. CDR1 is SGHNT and CDR2 is YYREEE in the germline V gene (reference sequence). Trimming at V came to 2 bases and at J to 3 bases, leaving 2 bases not matched to a gene. This CDR3 comprises 13 residues. The chain's CDR3 is CASSLGTVYEQYF. The CDR3 DNA reads TGTGCCAGCAGCTTAGGGACAGTCTACGAGCAGTACTTC.

V usage is TRBV5-6 and J usage is TRBJ2-7; TRBD1 matches at 8 bases. The ends lost 4 bases at V and 6 bases at J; junction bases unmatched: 9. The CDR3 has 14 amino acids. The germline gives CDR1 SGHDT, CDR2 YYEEEE. This CDR3 is CASSHGQGYSEQYF. CDR3 bases: TGTGCCAGCAGCCACGGACAGGGATATAGCGAGCAGTACTTC.

The gene calls are TRBV30 and TRBJ1-2; no clear D gene. There are 12 residues in the CDR3. Trimming took 3 bases from V and 2 from J, leaving 7 bases between them. Germline assignment: CDR1 GTSNPN and CDR2 SVGIG (reference sequence). CDR3 protein: CAWRGRNYGYTF. CDR3 nucleotide sequence: TGTGCCTGGAGAGGACGGAACTATGGCTACACCTTC.

The chain joins TRBV6-1 to TRBJ1-2; no clear D. The V gene lost 0 bases and the J gene lost 2 bases, with 7 bases spanning the gap. Germline assignment: CDR1 MNHNS and CDR2 SASEGT. CDR3 size: 14 residues. The CDR3 here is CASSEAQKNYGYTF. In DNA, the CDR3 is TGTGCCAGCAGTGAAGCACAGAAAAACTATGGCTACACCTTC.

The chain links TRBV29-1 to TRBJ2-7, with 8 nucleotides matching TRBD2. The CDR3 has 14 amino acids. The V gene end was trimmed by 2 bases and the J gene end by 2 bases; junction bases not matched to a gene: 5. Germline V gives CDR1 SQVTM, CDR2 ANQGSEA. The CDR3 protein is CSVENPGGAYEQYF. The CDR3 DNA reads TGCAGCGTTGAAAATCCCGGGGGGGCCTACGAGCAGTACTTC.

This sequence joins TRBV19 and TRBJ1-5; unclear D gene. V gave up 3 bases and J gave up 5 bases, with 17 bases separating them. Germline lookup yields CDR1 LNHDA and CDR2 SQIVND (reference sequence). This CDR3 contains 16 residues. The DNA for the CDR3 is TGTGCCAGTAGTATGGCGACTTTACAGTCCTATCAGCCCCAGCATTTT. It encodes CASSMATLQSYQPQHF. Filled out from reference TRBV19 and TRBJ1-5, the complete variable domain reads DGGITQSPKYLFRKEGQNVTLSCEQNLNHDAMYWYRQDPGQGLRLIYYSQIVNDFQKGDIAEGYSVSREKKESFPLTVTSAQKNPTAFYLCASSMATLQSYQPQHFGDGTRLSIL.

The chain carries TRBV9 and TRBJ2-3; 11 positions match TRBD2. The V and J ends lost 0 bases and 5 bases, in that order; junction bases with no gene match: 8. The CDR3 is made up of 17 amino acids. Germline CDR1 and CDR2: SGDLS and YYNGEE. DNA for the CDR3: TGTGCCAGCAGCGTAGTTAGCGGGGGGGCCCAGGTAGATACGCAGTATTTT. Amino acid sequence: CASSVVSGGAQVDTQYF. Together with reference TRBV9 and TRBJ2-3, the CDR3 gives the full variable domain: DSGVTQTPKHLITATGQRVTLRCSPRSGDLSVYWYQQSLDQGLQFLIQYYNGEERAKGNILERFSAQQFPDLHSELNLSSLELGDSALYFCASSVVSGGAQVDTQYFGPGTRLTVL.

V gene TRBV4-1 combines with J gene TRBJ1-1; D unresolved. The ends were cut back, 1 base at V and 7 bases at J, with 4 bases in the middle. The germline gives CDR1 MGHRA, CDR2 YSYEKL. The length of the CDR3 is 11 residues. Here the CDR3 reads CASSQGFEAFF. CDR3 in DNA: TGCGCCAGCAGCCAAGGATTTGAAGCTTTCTTT.

The V gene is TRBV5-6, the J gene TRBJ1-1; D is undetermined. Deletions cut 5 bases from V and 2 bases from J, with 4 bases between. The CDR3 totals 11 residues. Germline CDR1 is SGHDT and CDR2 is YYEEEE. The CDR3 loop reads CASRGNTEAFF. Written as DNA, the CDR3 is TGTGCCAGCAGGGGAAACACTGAAGCTTTCTTT.

The genes are TRBV4-3 and TRBJ2-1; no firm D call. The V end lost 0 bases, the J end lost 2 bases, and 8 bases lay between the germline ends. The CDR3 has 15 residues. The germline V gene encodes CDR1 LGHNA and CDR2 YSLEER. Written as DNA, the CDR3 is TGCGCCAGCAGCCAAGAAAGGAACCCCTACAATGAGCAGTTCTTC. As protein: CASSQERNPYNEQFF.

The chain is built from TRBV12-2 and TRBJ1-2; whether TRBD1, the table's D call, matches the DNA was not checked. TRBV12-2 is marked as a pseudogene. This CDR3 has 15 residues. CDR3 protein: CASRRTGGANYGYTF. CDR3 in DNA: TGTGCAAGTCGACGAACAGGGGGAGCTAACTATGGCTACACCTTC.

The J gene is TRBJ2-3, the V gene TRBV28; D tentatively reads TRBD1 or TRBD2 (5 bases each). The germline V and J ends were trimmed by 5 bases and 0 bases, with 15 bases remaining between them. This CDR3 contains 16 residues. Germline CDR1 and CDR2: MDHEN and SYDVKM. The CDR3 loop is CASSTSLWGSTDTQYF. CDR3 DNA: TGTGCCAGCAGTACCTCTTTATGGGGGAGCACAGATACGCAGTATTTT.

The chain combines TRBV6-4 with TRBJ1-6, with D unresolved. The CDR3 has 11 amino acids. CDR1 is MRHNA, CDR2 SNTAGT, per germline. CDR3 in DNA: TGTGCTCTATTCCCAGTTTCACCCCTCCACTTT. It codes for CALFPVSPLHF.

The chain has TRBV7-8 and TRBJ1-1; D is possibly TRBD1 (5 bases). CDR3 size: 17 residues. Trimming removed 1 base from V and 0 bases from J, with 15 bases in between. Germline values: CDR1 SGHVS, CDR2 FQNEAQ. CDR3 loop: CASSLVELTGLNTEAFF. The CDR3 nucleotides are TGTGCCAGCAGCTTAGTAGAGCTAACGGGGCTGAACACTGAAGCTTTCTTT. Full variable domain (missing parts from reference TRBV7-8 and TRBJ1-1): GAGVSQSPRYKVAKRGQDVALRCDPISGHVSLFWYQQALGQGPEFLTYFQNEAQLDKSGLPSDRFFAERPEGSVSTLKIQRTQQEDSAVYLCASSLVELTGLNTEAFFGQGTRLTVV.